This TCR beta chain derives from a study of primary melanoma T cells and metastatic recurrence (dated by TCRdb to 2018 to 2021). Some background on the complete study: A total of around 210 primary melanomas made up the cohort, all of stage T2 to T4 and more than 1 mm thick. The study examined whether T-cell fraction and T-cell repertoire clonality in primary melanoma tumors predicted patient outcome. The T-cell fraction measured by TCR beta sequencing was weighed against progression-free survival, the clinical outcome chosen for the comparison. Histopathological grading of tumor-infiltrating lymphocytes was compared with the T-cell fraction derived from sequencing. The paper's findings and limits, for the study overall: Progression-free survival was reportedly predicted by the tumor T-cell fraction independently of age, mitotic rate, ulceration and thickness. A T-cell fraction greater than 20% appeared to be protective whatever the ulceration status, mitotic rate or nodal disease. Adding T-cell fraction to tumor thickness reportedly improved progression-free survival prediction more than adding any other histopathological variable. The authors framed an effective T-cell-mediated antitumor response in primary melanoma only as a suggestion, not a demonstrated mechanism.

V is shortened by 2 bases, J by 4 bases, and the region joining them spans 12 bases. The germline V gene provides CDR1 MDHEN and CDR2 SYDVKM. The CDR3 goes from the cysteine to the phenylalanine over 15 residues. The entry retains the CDR3 DNA only, 45 bases that are in frame from base 1. The patients had surgically resected primary melanoma that was considered potentially curable but at risk of metastatic recurrence. As for this clone: Its cognate antigen has yet to be identified. Per-nucleotide qualities are absent, and no much larger clonotype sits a single base away.

Library generation was performed with the immunoSEQ multiplex PCR assay. Primary melanoma tumor tissue was subjected to high-throughput sequencing of the T-cell receptor beta chain. Turning to the authors' computational methods: The repertoire analyses covered TCRB CDR3 sharing between samples and the distribution of insertions and deletions. The predictive value of the T-cell fraction was ranked against histopathological variables by a gradient-boosted model. TCRdb carries this immuneACCESS record with in-frame sequences only. Its versions omit some clonotypes, under half of them owing to an unresolved V gene in the studies checked, with the rest unexplained. D and trimming were read from the DNA, whereas the V and J calls and clone size are those reported in that table. This sample gives about 560 clones in total; roughly two thirds of them show up just once. Less than 10% of the sample is in the top ten clones.

This chain is built from TRBV28 and TRBJ1-5; the best D guess is TRBD1, with 5 bases matching. The receptor's source is a human donor with melanoma. Sequenced input: melanoma tumor tissue. The DNA sequence follows: TGTGCCAGCAGTTTACGGCAGGGCGAAAATCAGCCCCAGCATTTT. Its translation reads: CASSLRQGENQPQHF. With all but the CDR3 taken from the reference TRBV28 and TRBJ1-5 genes, the full variable domain is: DVKVTQSSRYLVKRTGEKVFLECVQDMDHENMFWYRQDPGLGLRLIYFSYDVKMKEKGDIPEGYSVSREKKERFSLILESASTNQTSMYLCASSLRQGENQPQHFGDGTRLSIL.